Reported below is one T cell receptor beta chain. Its antigen remains undetermined. Qualities for individual bases were not recorded, and no much larger clone is one base off. These data are taken from a study of blood T cell repertoires in COVID-19 (dated by TCRdb to 2020 to 2022). A note on the overall study: Samples from collaborators originated in the United States, Italy and Spain and spanned both the acute and convalescent phases of COVID-19. The material from the prospective study consisted of cDNA or gDNA derived from T cells, B-cell-depleted T cells, or PBMCs. Subjects who had been exposed to COVID-19, were actively infected with it, or had recovered from it provided the deeply sampled blood TCRbeta repertoires that made up the dataset. A freely available public database, intended as a resource for researchers studying the immune response to SARS-CoV-2, is where the repertoires were released. Samples were obtained from the ongoing ImmuneRACE study (first 160 participants) and from roughly 1,300 subjects provided by 6 global collaborators. Nearly every sample came with metadata listing a de-identified subject ID, COVID-19 status, age in years and sex. Where available, HLA class I and class II types were obtained from metadata supplied by the sample provider rather than from assay-based typing. Results the study describes overall, beyond this receptor: The quantity of clinical and demographic metadata differed by source and by participant and was supplied without curation.

Enrolling through a virtual design, the prospective study's participants ranged in age from roughly 18 to 89 years and lived across 24 United States geographic areas. Cohort assignment in the prospective study relied on participant-reported clinical history from a screening survey and a study questionnaire. For ImmuneRACE Cohort 3, a participant was defined as recovered based on two consecutive negative NP/OP PCR tests, clearance by a healthcare professional, or resolution of symptoms. In the prospective study, whole blood, serum and a nasopharyngeal or oropharyngeal swab were collected from each participant by mobile phlebotomists. Participants in the prospective study had the option to provide additional blood draws and questionnaires over a 2-month period. Prospective study blood samples were shipped either frozen or at room temperature before DNA extraction. The immunoSEQ Assay, a bias-controlled multiplex PCR, was used to amplify TCRbeta CDR3 regions from genomic DNA. Under the source paper's analysis protocol: Nucleated cell counts per sample were estimated from amplification of reference gene primers within the assay. To quantify the absolute abundance of each unique TCRbeta CDR3 rearrangement, sequence reads were collapsed and filtered. For each sample, productive Simpson clonality was calculated as the square root of Simpson's diversity index over productive rearrangements. TCRdb obtained this table from immuneACCESS and retained in-frame rearrangements with V and J assigned. These tables miss some clones; where compared with another copy, unresolved V genes account for less than half of the shortfall, and the remainder is unexplained. Clonal size and the V and J genes are those of that table, whereas D and trimming came from the DNA. This sample gives hundreds of thousands of clones in total; about 87% of them show up just once. Of the sample, more than 8.5% is held by the ten largest clones.

As encoded in the germline V gene (reference sequence), CDR1 is LNHNV while CDR2 is YYDKDF. The CDR3 spans 14 residues, from the cysteine through the phenylalanine. Only CDR3 DNA is held: 42 bases, read in frame from base 1. Trimming takes 6 bases off V and 8 bases off J; junction bases not matched to a gene: 7. The origin of this receptor is a woman aged 18-29 years who had recovered from COVID-19. Sequencing used PBMCs or T cells enriched from blood (not recorded which). The chain is made from TRBV15 and TRBJ1-4; 9 central nucleotides agree with TRBD1. Read as DNA, the sequence is TGTGCCACCAGATTGGACAGGGGAGGCGAAAAACTGTTTTTT. Its translation reads: CATRLDRGGEKLFF.